The TCR beta chain described here comes from a study of cytomegalovirus exposure and HLA in healthy donors. Overall study: The roughly 130 validation repertoires used the same platform as the approximately 700 first-cohort repertoires, a later analysis reported.

CDR3 size: 13 residues. CDR1 MDHEN and CDR2 SYDVKM come from the germline V gene. V lost 6 bases to trimming and J lost 3 bases; unmatched junction nucleotides: 2. Study conclusions and caveats: Most TCR sequences were rare, but some public TCRs occurred in many donors. According to the study, 150 to 200 TCR beta chains were cytomegalovirus-associated. Per published reports, the classifier diagnosed cytomegalovirus status with high specificity and sensitivity.

Worth noting for this clone: What it recognizes is unknown. Other DNA sequences in the same sample also yield this CDR3.

Assay used: immunoSEQ multiplex PCR; TCRdb lists only in-frame clones, some missing. The table records approximately 270,000 clones, about 88% of them present only once. The origin of this receptor is a man younger than 30 in good health and CMV-seropositive. V usage is TRBV28 and J usage is TRBJ2-7; 10 nucleotides align to TRBD1. Sequencing was carried out using PBMCs. The CDR3 here is CASSWTGGYEQYF. In nucleotides, the CDR3 is TGTGCCAGCAGCTGGACAGGGGGCTACGAGCAGTACTTC. The variable domain in full, with the rest retrieved from reference TRBV28 and TRBJ2-7, is DVKVTQSSRYLVKRTGEKVFLECVQDMDHENMFWYRQDPGLGLRLIYFSYDVKMKEKGDIPEGYSVSREKKERFSLILESASTNQTSMYLCASSWTGGYEQYFGPGTRLTVT.